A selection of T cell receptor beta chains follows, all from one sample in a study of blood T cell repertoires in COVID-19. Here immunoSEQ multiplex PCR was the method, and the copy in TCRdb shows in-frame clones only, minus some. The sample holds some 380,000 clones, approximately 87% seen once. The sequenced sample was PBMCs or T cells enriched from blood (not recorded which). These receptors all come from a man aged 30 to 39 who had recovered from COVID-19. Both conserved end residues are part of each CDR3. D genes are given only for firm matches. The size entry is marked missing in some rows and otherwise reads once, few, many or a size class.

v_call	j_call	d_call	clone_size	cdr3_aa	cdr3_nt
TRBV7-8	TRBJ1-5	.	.	CASSYSAGGYYSNQPQHF	TGTGCCAGCAGCTACTCTGCGGGGGGCTACTATAGCAATCAGCCCCAGCATTTT
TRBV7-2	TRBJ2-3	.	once	CASSFWGKDTQYF	TGTGCCAGCAGCTTTTGGGGCAAAGATACGCAGTATTTT
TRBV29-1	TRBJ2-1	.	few	CSVASGLMDGGQFF	TGCAGCGTTGCTTCCGGACTTATGGACGGGGGGCAGTTCTTC
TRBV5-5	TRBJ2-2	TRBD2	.	CASSLDGGRNTGELFF	TGTGCCAGCAGCTTGGATGGCGGGAGGAACACCGGGGAGCTGTTTTTT
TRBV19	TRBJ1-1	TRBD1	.	CASTEGQAKMNTEAFF	TGTGCCAGTACCGAGGGACAGGCAAAGATGAACACTGAAGCTTTCTTT
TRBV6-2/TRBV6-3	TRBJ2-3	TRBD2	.	CASSSLGEAGARDTQYF	TGTGCCAGCAGTTCCCTTGGGGAAGCGGGGGCCCGAGATACGCAGTATTTT
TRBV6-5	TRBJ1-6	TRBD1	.	CASSLQQGLGSPLHF	TGTGCCAGCAGTTTGCAACAGGGGCTCGGTTCACCCCTCCACTTT
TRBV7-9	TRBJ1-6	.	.	CASSLTGSNSPLHF	TGTGCCAGCAGCTTAACAGGGTCTAATTCACCCCTCCACTTT
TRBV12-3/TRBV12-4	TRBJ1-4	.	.	CATRRGEKLFF	TGTGCCACAAGGCGCGGTGAAAAACTGTTTTTT
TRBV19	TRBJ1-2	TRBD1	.	CASSPQGAHDYGYTF	TGTGCCAGTAGCCCCCAGGGGGCGCACGACTATGGCTACACCTTC
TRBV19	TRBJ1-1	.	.	CASSFGLNTEAFF	TGTGCCAGTAGTTTCGGTCTAAACACTGAAGCTTTCTTT
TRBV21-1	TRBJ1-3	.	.	CASSKEGTSSGNTIYF	TGTGCCAGCAGCAAAGAGGGGACAAGCTCTGGAAACACCATATATTTT
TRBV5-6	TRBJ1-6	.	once	CASSSWGTSPLHF	TGTGCCAGCAGCTCTTGGGGCACTTCACCCCTCCACTTT
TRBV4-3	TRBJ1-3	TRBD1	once	CASSQEVGTGGTYSGNTIYF	TGCGCCAGCAGCCAAGAAGTAGGGACAGGGGGCACCTACTCTGGAAACACCATATATTTT
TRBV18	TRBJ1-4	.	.	CASSQGSTEKLFF	TGTGCCAGCTCACAGGGGTCGACTGAAAAACTGTTTTTT
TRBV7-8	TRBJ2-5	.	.	CASSADRGTQYF	TGTGCCAGCAGCGCGGACCGGGGGACCCAGTACTTC
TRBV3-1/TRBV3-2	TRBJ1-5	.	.	CASSQDSGKRNQPQHF	TGTGCCAGCAGCCAAGATTCGGGGAAGCGCAATCAGCCCCAGCATTTT
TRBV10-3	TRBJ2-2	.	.	CAITPILPQASGGELFF	TGTGCCATCACCCCAATCCTCCCACAAGCGTCCGGCGGGGAGCTGTTTTTT
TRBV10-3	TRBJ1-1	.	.	CAIRAGETEAFF	TGTGCCATCAGGGCAGGGGAAACTGAAGCTTTCTTT
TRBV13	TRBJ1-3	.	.	CASSLGASGNTIYF	TGTGCCAGCAGCTTGGGAGCCTCTGGAAACACCATATATTTT
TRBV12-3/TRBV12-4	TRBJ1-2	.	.	CASSLEAGYGYTF	TGTGCCAGCAGTTTAGAGGCAGGGTATGGCTACACCTTC
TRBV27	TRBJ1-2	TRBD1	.	CASSTPGQYGYTF	TGTGCCAGCAGTACCCCGGGACAGTATGGCTACACCTTC